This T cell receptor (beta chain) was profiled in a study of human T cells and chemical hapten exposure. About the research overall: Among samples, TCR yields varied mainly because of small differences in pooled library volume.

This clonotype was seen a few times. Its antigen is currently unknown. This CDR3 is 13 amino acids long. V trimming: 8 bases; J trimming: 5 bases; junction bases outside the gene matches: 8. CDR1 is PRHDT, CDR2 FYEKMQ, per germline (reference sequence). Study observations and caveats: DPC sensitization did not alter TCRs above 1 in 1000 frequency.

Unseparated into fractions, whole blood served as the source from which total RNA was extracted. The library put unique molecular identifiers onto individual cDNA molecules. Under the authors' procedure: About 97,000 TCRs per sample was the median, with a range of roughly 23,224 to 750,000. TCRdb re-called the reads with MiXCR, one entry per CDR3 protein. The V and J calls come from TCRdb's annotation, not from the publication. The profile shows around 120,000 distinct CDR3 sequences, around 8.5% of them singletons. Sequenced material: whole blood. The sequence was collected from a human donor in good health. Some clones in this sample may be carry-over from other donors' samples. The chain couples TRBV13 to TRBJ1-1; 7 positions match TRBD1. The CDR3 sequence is CASWKRGRTEAFF. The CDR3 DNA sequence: TGTGCCAGCTGGAAGAGGGGGCGGACTGAAGCTTTCTTT.